This passage covers 9 T cell receptor beta chains from one sample sequenced in a study of T cell responses to AZD1222 COVID-19 vaccine. This table comes from immunoSEQ multiplex PCR, and its TCRdb copy is limited to in-frame clones, with some not included. This table holds 90,000 to 150,000 clones, about nine tenths found once. The sample here was peripheral blood, taken 28 days after the second dose of the MenACWY control vaccine. The receptors originated from an adult who received the MenACWY meningococcal vaccine as a control.

The chain links TRBV25-1 to TRBJ1-2; 9 positions agree with TRBD1. CDR1 is MGHDK, CDR2 SYGVNS, per germline. The CDR3 runs to 14 residues. Losses at the gene ends were 5 bases for V and 2 bases for J; bases not matched to a gene: 3. CDR3 coding DNA: TGTGCCAGCAGTCGGACAGGGGAAAACTATGGCTACACCTTC. Protein product: CASSRTGENYGYTF.

The chain is built from TRBV7-3 and TRBJ2-6; the match to TRBD1 covers 8 bases. The CDR3 runs 17 residues. Per germline, CDR1 SGHTA and CDR2 FQGTGA. V lost 6 bases, J lost 0 bases, and 7 bases stayed unmatched. The CDR3 loop reads CASRLTGAPSGANVLTF. CDR3 nucleotides: TGTGCCAGCAGGCTGACAGGGGCCCCCTCTGGGGCCAACGTCCTGACTTTC.

In its sample, this clone was seen a few times. This sequence joins TRBV6-5 and TRBJ1-5; D remains unclear. This CDR3 is built from 15 residues. The germline gives CDR1 MNHEY, CDR2 SVGAGI. V was clipped by 5 bases and J by 0 bases, with 11 bases between them. The CDR3 bases are TGTGCCAGCAGTCAAAAGGTGGATAGCAATCAGCCCCAGCATTTT. Translating it yields CASSQKVDSNQPQHF.

The rearrangement links TRBV7-6 to TRBJ2-2; 8 positions match TRBD2. Germline V CDR1 and CDR2: SGHVS, FNYEAQ. J was trimmed by 5 bases and V by 2 bases; bases with no gene match: 7. The CDR3 is made up of 16 amino acids. This chain's CDR3 is CASSLLTGGRTGELFF. The CDR3 DNA sequence: TGTGCCAGCAGCTTATTGACGGGGGGGCGAACCGGGGAGCTGTTTTTT. The full variable domain, completed using reference TRBV7-6 and TRBJ2-2, is GAGVSQSPRYKVTKRGQDVALRCDPISGHVSLYWYRQALGQGPEFLTYFNYEAQQDKSGLPNDRFSAERPEGSISTLTIQRTEQRDSAMYRCASSLLTGGRTGELFFGEGSRLTVL.

The chain has TRBV28 and TRBJ2-2; TRBD1 aligns across 9 bases. Germline values: CDR1 MDHEN, CDR2 SYDVKM. The CDR3 is made up of 16 amino acids. V lost 5 bases, J lost 6 bases, and 10 bases stayed unmatched. In nucleotides, the CDR3 is TGTGCCAGCAGTCGAACTTTGGGACAGGGTGCCGGGGAGCTGTTTTTT. This gives the protein CASSRTLGQGAGELFF.

This clone was detected only a few times. The chain employs TRBV27 and TRBJ2-1; tentatively, D is TRBD1 or TRBD2 (5 bases each). The germline V gene encodes CDR1 MNHEY and CDR2 SMNVEV (reference sequence). V lost 5 bases and J 8 bases, leaving 19 bases between the germline ends. This CDR3 spans 15 amino acids. CDR3 DNA sequence: TGTGCCAGCAGTCCTCCGTTGGGACGTTTAGATGAGCAGTTCTTC. The encoded protein is CASSPPLGRLDEQFF.

The chain employs TRBV10-3 and TRBJ1-5; 8 bases map to TRBD1. The junction had 5 bases not matched to a gene; V was cut back by 6 bases and J by 4 bases. Germline V gene data show CDR1 as ENHRY and CDR2 as SYGVKD. This CDR3 region has 14 residues. CDR3 residues: CAISWTGKNQPQHF. The CDR3 nucleotides are TGTGCCATCAGCTGGACAGGGAAGAATCAGCCCCAGCATTTT.

The rearrangement joins TRBV28 to TRBJ1-3, with D perhaps matching TRBD1 (5 bases). The CDR3 sequence is 15 residues long. Deletions cut 6 bases from V and 4 bases from J, with 16 bases between. Germline V gene data show CDR1 as MDHEN and CDR2 as SYDVKM. CDR3 loop: CASSGRRGSGNTIYF. The CDR3 DNA reads TGTGCCAGCAGCGGTCGGAGGGGATCAGGAAACACCATATATTTT.

This chain uses TRBV5-4 with TRBJ2-3; perhaps TRBD2 as D (6 bases). The germline gives CDR1 SGHNT, CDR2 YYREEE (reference sequence). This CDR3 is 14 amino acids long. V was cut by 4 bases and J by 6 bases, with 15 bases left in between. CDR3 amino acids: CASSQDLRGDTQYF. In DNA form, the CDR3 reads TGTGCCAGCAGCCAGGACCTCCGGGGGGATACGCAGTATTTT.